This TCR beta chain was observed in a study of naive and memory T cell subsets. The V end was cut by 5 bases, the J end by 3 bases, with 20 bases between. The CDR3 contains 16 residues. Germline CDR1 and CDR2: DFQATT and SNEGSKA (reference sequence). TCR cDNA received a 3' ligated oligonucleotide that carried a UMI. Whole blood, around 2.5 ml, came from adult healthy volunteers. Cells were not sorted; total RNA input targeted about 1 to 1,100 ng. The SP2 primer and nested alpha and beta constant region primers amplified ligated cDNA in four rounds. TCRdb ran MiXCR on the 5' RACE reads and lists one entry per CDR3 protein. The repertoire has approximately 49,000 distinct CDR3 sequences, approximately 4.5% of them found once; the top ten carry roughly 0.8%.

The origin of this receptor is a female donor in good health. The rearrangement uses TRBV20-1 and TRBJ1-5, with D hard to call. In nucleotides, the CDR3 is TGCAGTGCTCCCCCAACTTCGGTGGGTTCCAATCAGCCCCAGCATTTT. As protein: CSAPPTSVGSNQPQHF.